Presented here are 3 T cell receptor beta chains from one specimen sequenced in a study. Each CDR3 protein is one row after TCRdb ran MiXCR on the 5' RACE reads. The repertoire holds around 37,000 distinct CDR3 sequences, with about 29% as singletons. Sample: memory CD4+ T cells sorted from a lymph node. Documented subset: memory CD4+ T cells, CD4+CD45RO+CD25-. These receptors were obtained from a female donor with breast cancer.

The V call is TRBV19, the J call TRBJ2-1, with D possibly matching TRBD1 (5 bases). This CDR3 is built from 14 residues. Germline-derived CDR1 and CDR2 are LNHDA and SQIVND (reference sequence). Trimming stripped 8 bases from V and 9 bases from J, with 20 bases between. The CDR3 is CASEFSWAQGEQFF. CDR3 DNA sequence: TGTGCCAGTGAGTTTAGTTGGGCCCAGGGTGAGCAGTTCTTC. Drawing the rest from reference TRBV19 and TRBJ2-1, the complete variable domain is DGGITQSPKYLFRKEGQNVTLSCEQNLNHDAMYWYRQDPGQGLRLIYYSQIVNDFQKGDIAEGYSVSREKKESFPLTVTSAQKNPTAFYLCASEFSWAQGEQFFGPGTRLTVL.

This clonotype was seen just once. The chain links TRBV29-1 to TRBJ1-1; D possibly corresponds to TRBD1 (5 bases). Germline V gene sequence: CDR1 SQVTM, CDR2 ANQGSEA. The germline V and J ends were trimmed by 8 bases and 5 bases, with 12 bases remaining between them. The CDR3 spans 11 residues. The CDR3 sequence: CSSHGGTEAFF. The DNA of the CDR3 is TGCAGCTCCCATGGGGGGACTGAAGCTTTCTTT.

This clonotype was detected a few times. This sequence joins TRBV5-1 and TRBJ2-4; 8 bases map to TRBD1. Per germline, CDR1 SGHRS and CDR2 YFSETQ. CDR3 length: 14 residues. After removal of 0 bases from V and 8 bases from J, the junction contained 4 bases not matched to a gene. CDR3 loop: CASSLGQGADIQYF. CDR3 nucleotide sequence: TGCGCCAGCAGCTTGGGCCAGGGGGCCGACATTCAGTACTTC.